Below, 8 T cell receptor beta chains from the same sample are listed, as sequenced in a study of vaccination and CD4 T cells after COVID-19. MiXCR, run by TCRdb on the PCR reads, gives a single entry per CDR3 protein. The sample shows about 24,000 distinct CDR3 sequences, 51% of them seen only once. The sample in question was CD4+ T cells from blood, obtained before SARS-CoV-2 vaccination. These receptors originate from a human donor who had recovered from COVID-19.

The chain links TRBV19 to TRBJ1-5; D is unresolved. V lost 3 bases and J 4 bases, leaving 10 bases between the germline ends. CDR1 and CDR2 from the germline V gene are LNHDA and SQIVND (reference sequence). The CDR3 totals 14 residues. CDR3 sequence (DNA): TGTGCCAGTAGTATGATCCAGGCTAATCAGCCCCAGCATTTT. It codes for CASSMIQANQPQHF.

This clonotype came up a few times. V and J are TRBV20-1 and TRBJ1-4, with D unclear. CDR3 length: 15 amino acids. The V end lost 5 bases, the J end lost 7 bases, and 20 bases lay between the germline ends. In germline, CDR1 is DFQATT, CDR2 SNEGSKA (reference sequence). Here the CDR3 DNA reads TGCAGTGCTGGACCTGACGGCTTGGCCGGTGAAAAACTGTTTTTT. Translation gives CSAGPDGLAGEKLFF.

The V and J genes are TRBV18 and TRBJ2-5; tentative D call: TRBD2 (5 bases). V lost 3 bases, J lost 3 bases, and 5 bases lay in between. Germline CDR1 KGHSH, CDR2 LQKENI. The CDR3 has 12 amino acids. CDR3 bases: TGTGCCAGCTCACCGAGGGAAGAGACCCAGTACTTC. Its translation: CASSPREETQYF.

This clonotype appeared a few times. The V gene is TRBV7-8, the J gene TRBJ1-1; 11 nucleotides match TRBD1. The V gene's germline CDR1 is SGHVS and CDR2 FQNEAQ. Trimming cost V 4 bases and J 4 bases; bases outside gene matches: 5. This CDR3 has 15 residues. CDR3 bases: TGTGCCAGCAGCTCCCAGGGACAGGGGGTCACTGAAGCTTTCTTT. It is translated as CASSSQGQGVTEAFF.

This chain uses TRBV10-3 with TRBJ2-3; D possibly uses TRBD1 or TRBD2 (5 bases each). From germline, CDR1 is ENHRY and CDR2 SYGVKD. The CDR3 runs to 14 residues. Trimming removed 4 bases from V and 5 bases from J, with 13 bases in between. The CDR3 DNA follows: TGTGCCATCAGTGCGGGGACCTTGGTAGATACGCAGTATTTT. Translating gives CAISAGTLVDTQYF.

V gene TRBV7-2 combines with J gene TRBJ2-1, with D unclear. Germline CDR1 is SGHTA and CDR2 is FQGNSA. This CDR3 comprises 15 residues. V was shortened by 7 bases and J by 5 bases, with 18 bases between the two germline ends. The CDR3 is CASMSEFGWHNEQFF. Here the CDR3 DNA reads TGTGCCAGCATGTCTGAGTTTGGGTGGCACAATGAGCAGTTCTTC.

This clonotype was picked up a small number of times. V gene TRBV20-1 combines with J gene TRBJ2-3; 9 bases map to TRBD2. The CDR3 sequence is 16 residues long. After removal of 6 bases from V and 2 bases from J, the junction contained 12 bases not matched to a gene. Germline-derived CDR1 and CDR2 are DFQATT and SNEGSKA (reference sequence). The CDR3 coding sequence is TGCAGTGCCGATTCGAGGACTAGCGAATACACAGATACGCAGTATTTT. This gives the protein CSADSRTSEYTDTQYF.

This rearrangement joins TRBV11-3 to TRBJ2-7, with TRBD1 matching 7 bases. The CDR3 spans 16 residues. Germline V gene data show CDR1 as SGHNT and CDR2 as YENEEA. J was trimmed by 2 bases and V by 2 bases; bases with no gene match: 9. CDR3 region: CASSLPRQGETYEQYF. For the CDR3, the DNA is TGTGCCAGCAGCTTACCTCGGCAGGGGGAAACCTACGAGCAGTACTTC.